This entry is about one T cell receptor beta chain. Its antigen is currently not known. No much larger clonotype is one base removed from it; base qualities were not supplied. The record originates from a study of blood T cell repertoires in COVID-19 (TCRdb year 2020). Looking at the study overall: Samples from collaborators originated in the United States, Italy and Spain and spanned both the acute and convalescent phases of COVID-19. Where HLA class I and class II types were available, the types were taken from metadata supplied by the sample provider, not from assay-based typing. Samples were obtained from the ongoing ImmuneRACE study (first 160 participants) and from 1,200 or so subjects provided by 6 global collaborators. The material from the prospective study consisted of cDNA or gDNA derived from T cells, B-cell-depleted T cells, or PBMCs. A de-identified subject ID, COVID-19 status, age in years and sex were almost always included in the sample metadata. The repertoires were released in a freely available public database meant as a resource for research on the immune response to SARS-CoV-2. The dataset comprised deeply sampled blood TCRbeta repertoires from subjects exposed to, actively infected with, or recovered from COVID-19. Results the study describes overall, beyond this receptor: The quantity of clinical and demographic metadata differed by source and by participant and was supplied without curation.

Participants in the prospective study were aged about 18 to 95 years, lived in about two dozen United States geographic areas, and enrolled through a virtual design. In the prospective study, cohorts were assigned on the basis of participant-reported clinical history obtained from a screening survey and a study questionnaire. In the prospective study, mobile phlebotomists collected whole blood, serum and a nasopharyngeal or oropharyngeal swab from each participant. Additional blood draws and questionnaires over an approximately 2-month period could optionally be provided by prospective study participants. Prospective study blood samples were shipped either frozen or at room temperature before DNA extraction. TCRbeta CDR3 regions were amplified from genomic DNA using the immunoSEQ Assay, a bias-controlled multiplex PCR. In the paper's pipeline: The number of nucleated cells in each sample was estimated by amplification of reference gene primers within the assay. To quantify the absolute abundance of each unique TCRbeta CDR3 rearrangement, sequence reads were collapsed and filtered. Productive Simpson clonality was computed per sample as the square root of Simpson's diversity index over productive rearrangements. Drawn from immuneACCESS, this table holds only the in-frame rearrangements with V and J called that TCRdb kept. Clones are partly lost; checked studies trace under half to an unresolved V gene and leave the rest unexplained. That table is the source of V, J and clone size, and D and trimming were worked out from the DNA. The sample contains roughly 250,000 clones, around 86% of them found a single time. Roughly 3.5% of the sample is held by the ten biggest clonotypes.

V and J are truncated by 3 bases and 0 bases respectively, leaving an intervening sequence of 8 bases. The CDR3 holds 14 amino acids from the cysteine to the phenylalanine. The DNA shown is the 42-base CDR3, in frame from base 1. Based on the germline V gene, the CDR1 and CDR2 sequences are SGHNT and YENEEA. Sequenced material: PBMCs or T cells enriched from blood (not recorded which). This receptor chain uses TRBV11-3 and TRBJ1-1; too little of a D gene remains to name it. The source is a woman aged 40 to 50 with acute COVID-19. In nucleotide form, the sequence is TGTGCCAGCAGCTTGTCGTCCTTGAACACTGAAGCTTTCTTT. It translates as CASSLSSLNTEAFF.